The 15 T cell receptor beta chains in this list originate from one sample, sequenced in a study of shared clonotypes between healthy human individuals. Generated by immunoSEQ multiplex PCR, the TCRdb table keeps only in-frame clones and is missing some. The sample records around 1.5 million clones, approximately 98% being singletons. The sample was naive CD4+ T cells sorted from blood. Subset denoted: CD45RA+ positively selected. These receptor sequences come from a man aged 25 to 45 in good health.

This clone has a single count. The J gene is TRBJ1-5, the V gene TRBV28, with D perhaps matching TRBD1 (5 bases). Germline CDR1 and CDR2: MDHEN and SYDVKM. V lost 2 bases and J 2 bases, leaving 13 bases between the germline ends. The CDR3 spans 16 residues. CDR3 protein: CASSLRRGPGNQPQHF. Here the CDR3 DNA reads TGTGCCAGCAGTTTACGTCGGGGACCTGGCAATCAGCCCCAGCATTTT. Looking up the rest from reference TRBV28 and TRBJ1-5 gives the full variable domain: DVKVTQSSRYLVKRTGEKVFLECVQDMDHENMFWYRQDPGLGLRLIYFSYDVKMKEKGDIPEGYSVSREKKERFSLILESASTNQTSMYLCASSLRRGPGNQPQHFGDGTRLSIL.

V gene TRBV5-5 combines with J gene TRBJ1-4; D unresolved. Trimming cost V 2 bases and J 1 base, with 18 bases left between them. CDR3 size: 18 residues. The germline gives CDR1 SGHKS, CDR2 YYEKEE (reference sequence). CDR3: CASSFHGSRLGTNEKLFF. The CDR3 DNA reads as TGTGCCAGCAGCTTTCACGGCAGTCGGCTTGGAACTAATGAAAAACTGTTTTTT.

V is TRBV5-1 and J is TRBJ2-5; 12 bases agree with TRBD2. Trimming at V came to 2 bases and at J to 5 bases, leaving 10 bases not matched to a gene. This CDR3 region has 17 residues. The germline CDR1 and CDR2 sequences are SGHRS and YFSETQ. The CDR3 nucleotides read TGCGCCAGCAGCTTTTCGACTAGCGGGAGTCGATTGGAGACCCAGTACTTC. This sequence encodes CASSFSTSGSRLETQYF.

This sequence joins TRBV15 and TRBJ2-5; D remains ambiguous. This CDR3 is 14 amino acids long. CDR1 is LNHNV, CDR2 YYDKDF, per germline (reference sequence). Deletions cut 0 bases from V and 5 bases from J, with 10 bases between. CDR3 loop: CATSRDSGLETQYF. In DNA, the CDR3 is TGTGCCACCAGCAGAGATTCCGGGTTGGAGACCCAGTACTTC. The variable domain in full, with the rest retrieved from reference TRBV15 and TRBJ2-5, is DAMVIQNPRYQVTQFGKPVTLSCSQTLNHNVMYWYQQKSSQAPKLLFHYYDKDFNNEADTPDNFQSRRPNTSFCFLDIRSPGLGDTAMYLCATSRDSGLETQYFGPGTRLLVL.

This rearrangement joins TRBV27 to TRBJ2-1; the D is unclear. This CDR3 has 17 residues. In germline, CDR1 is MNHEY, CDR2 SMNVEV (reference sequence). V lost 6 bases and J lost 0, with 18 bases in between. CDR3 sequence: CASSRTLTPSSYNEQFF. The CDR3 region has the DNA TGTGCCAGCAGCCGTACCCTAACGCCGAGCTCCTACAATGAGCAGTTCTTC.

The chain carries TRBV7-2 and TRBJ2-2; 12 bases are shared with TRBD2. Germline V gene data show CDR1 as SGHTA and CDR2 as FQGNSA. Trimming took 0 bases from V and 4 from J; bases not matched to a gene: 0. The CDR3 is 16 residues long. The CDR3 loop is CASSLATSGSTGELFF. The CDR3 region has the DNA TGTGCCAGCAGCTTAGCGACTAGCGGGAGCACCGGGGAGCTGTTTTTT.

The V gene is TRBV29-1, the J gene TRBJ2-7; maybe TRBD1 (6 bases). Germline lookup yields CDR1 SQVTM and CDR2 ANQGSEA. The CDR3 runs 14 residues. V was trimmed by 8 bases and J by 2 bases, leaving 19 bases between them. The CDR3 coding sequence is TGCAGCCTTGCCTCAACAGGGTGCCCCTACGAGCAGTACTTC. Amino acid sequence: CSLASTGCPYEQYF.

CDR3 sequence reads: CASSDRAGQPQHF. CDR3 nucleotides: TGTGCCAGCAGTGACAGGGCGGGCCAGCCCCAGCATTTT. This chain uses TRBV6-4 with TRBJ1-5, with D hard to call. V lost 2 bases to trimming and J lost 7 bases, with 9 bases between them. Germline values: CDR1 MRHNA, CDR2 SNTAGT. The CDR3 consists of 13 residues.

The chain uses TRBV9 and TRBJ2-7; 9 bases agree with TRBD2. Germline loops: CDR1 SGDLS, CDR2 YYNGEE. V lost 5 bases, J lost 6 bases, and 6 bases stayed unmatched. The CDR3 runs 13 residues. CDR3 amino acids: CASSSGGPREQYF. Written as DNA, the CDR3 is TGTGCCAGCAGTAGCGGGGGTCCGCGCGAGCAGTACTTC. Looking up the rest from reference TRBV9 and TRBJ2-7 gives the full variable domain: DSGVTQTPKHLITATGQRVTLRCSPRSGDLSVYWYQQSLDQGLQFLIQYYNGEERAKGNILERFSAQQFPDLHSELNLSSLELGDSALYFCASSSGGPREQYFGPGTRLTVT.

This chain joins TRBV30 and TRBJ2-3, with D perhaps TRBD2 (5 bases). V lost 3 bases to trimming and J lost 1 base, with 5 bases between them. The CDR3 is made up of 12 amino acids. Germline V lookup: CDR1 GTSNPN, CDR2 SVGIG (reference sequence). The CDR3 spells CAWREGTDTQYF. In DNA form, the CDR3 reads TGTGCCTGGAGGGAGGGCACAGATACGCAGTATTTT.

V is TRBV4-3 and J is TRBJ1-3; possible D gene TRBD1, 5 bases. The CDR3 totals 15 residues. The V gene lost 5 bases and the J gene lost 4 bases, with 15 bases spanning the gap. The germline V gene has CDR1 LGHNA and CDR2 YSLEER. The CDR3 nucleotides read TGCGCCAGCAGCTTAAGCGCGGGGGTCGGAAACACCATATATTTT. Amino acids: CASSLSAGVGNTIYF.

The genes are TRBV7-2 and TRBJ2-6; perhaps TRBD1 as D (7 bases). The CDR3 is made up of 16 amino acids. Germline V gene sequence: CDR1 SGHTA, CDR2 FQGNSA. Trimming pared 5 bases from V and 2 bases from J, leaving 13 bases between. CDR3 region: CASSASGGTGANVLTF. Written as DNA, the CDR3 is TGTGCCAGCAGCGCCTCAGGGGGGACTGGGGCCAACGTCCTGACTTTC.

The rearrangement joins TRBV4-2 to TRBJ2-7, with TRBD2 matching over 10 bases. After removal of 2 bases from V and 2 bases from J, the junction contained 6 bases not matched to a gene. The CDR3 is made up of 16 amino acids. Germline lookup yields CDR1 LGHNA and CDR2 YNFKEQ. The CDR3 coding sequence is TGTGCCAGCAGCCAAAAGAGACTAGCGGGTACCTACGAGCAGTACTTC. This sequence encodes CASSQKRLAGTYEQYF.

The chain couples TRBV7-3 to TRBJ1-1; the D is unclear. In germline, CDR1 is SGHTA, CDR2 FQGTGA. This CDR3 is built from 14 residues. Trimming cost V 1 base and J 0 bases, with 6 bases left between them. The CDR3, as DNA: TGTGCCAGCAGCTTAAACGGGCTGAACACTGAAGCTTTCTTT. Translating gives CASSLNGLNTEAFF.

With regard to this clone: Other DNA sequences within the sample encode an identical CDR3. The CDR3 protein is CASSFGVGETQYF. CDR3 in DNA: TGTGCCAGCAGTTTTGGGGTTGGAGAGACCCAGTACTTC. The chain recombines TRBV11-2 with TRBJ2-5; D ambiguous. This CDR3 spans 13 amino acids. Trimming cost V 6 bases and J 4 bases, with 12 bases left between them. In germline, CDR1 is SGHAT, CDR2 FQNNGV.